This T cell receptor (beta chain) was captured by sequencing in a study of T cell responses to AZD1222 COVID-19 vaccine. Across the study: Pooling covered second doses at about 4 or about 12 weeks. Overall study results and limits: Once two AZD1222 doses were given, Spike-specific TCR breadth and depth went up. Donors were largely white British and mainly female; clonal diversity was possibly underestimated. Only 5 or 6 AZD1222 recipients were seropositive at baseline.

Method: immunoSEQ multiplex PCR; TCRdb's copy keeps in-frame clones and lacks some. The sample yields about 110,000 clones, about 86% seen once. About this clone itself: Its matching antigen is unknown.

The CDR3 runs to 14 residues. Deletions cut 0 bases from V and 5 bases from J, with 10 bases between. Germline loops: CDR1 WNHNN, CDR2 SYGVQD (reference sequence). The rearrangement links TRBV10-1 to TRBJ1-1; D gene ambiguous. The specimen comprised peripheral blood, sampled on day 0 of AZD1222 vaccination. The TCR comes from an adult in good health. CDR3 sequence: CASSESRACTEAFF. The CDR3 DNA follows: TGCGCCAGCAGTGAGTCAAGGGCGTGTACTGAAGCTTTCTTT.